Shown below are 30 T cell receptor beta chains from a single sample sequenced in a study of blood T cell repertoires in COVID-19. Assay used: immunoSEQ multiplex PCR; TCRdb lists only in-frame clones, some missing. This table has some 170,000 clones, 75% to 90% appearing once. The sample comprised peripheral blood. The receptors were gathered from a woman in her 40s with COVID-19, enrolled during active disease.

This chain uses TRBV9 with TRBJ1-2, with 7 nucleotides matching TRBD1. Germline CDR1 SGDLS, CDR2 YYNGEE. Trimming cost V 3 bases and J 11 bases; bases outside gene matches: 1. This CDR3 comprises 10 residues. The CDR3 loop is CASSGDSYTF. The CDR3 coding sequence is TGTGCCAGCAGCGGGGACAGTTACACCTTC.

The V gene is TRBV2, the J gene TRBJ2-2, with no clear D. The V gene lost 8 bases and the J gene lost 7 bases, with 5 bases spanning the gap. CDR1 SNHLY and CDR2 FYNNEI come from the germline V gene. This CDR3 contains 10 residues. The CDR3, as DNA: TGTGCCAGCGGTAGCGGGGAGCTGTTTTTT. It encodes CASGSGELFF.

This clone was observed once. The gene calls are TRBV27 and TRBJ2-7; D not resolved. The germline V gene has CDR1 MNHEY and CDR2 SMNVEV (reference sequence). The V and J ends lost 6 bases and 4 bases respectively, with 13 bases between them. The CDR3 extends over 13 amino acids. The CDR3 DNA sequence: TGTGCCAGCAGCGCACGCGCGCCTTACGAGCAGTACTTC. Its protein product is CASSARAPYEQYF.

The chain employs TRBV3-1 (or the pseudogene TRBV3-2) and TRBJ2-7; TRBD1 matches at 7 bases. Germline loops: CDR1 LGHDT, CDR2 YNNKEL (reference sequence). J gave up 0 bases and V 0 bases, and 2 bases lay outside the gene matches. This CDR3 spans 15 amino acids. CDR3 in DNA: TGTGCCAGCAGCCAAGACAGGGGGACCTCCTACGAGCAGTACTTC. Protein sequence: CASSQDRGTSYEQYF.

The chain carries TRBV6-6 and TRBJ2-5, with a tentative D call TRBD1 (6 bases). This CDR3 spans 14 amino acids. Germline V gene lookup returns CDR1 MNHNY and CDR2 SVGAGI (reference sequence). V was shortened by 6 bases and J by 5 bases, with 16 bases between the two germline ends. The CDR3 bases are TGTGCCAGCAGCCCAGGACAGAAGCTGGAGACCCAGTACTTC. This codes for CASSPGQKLETQYF.

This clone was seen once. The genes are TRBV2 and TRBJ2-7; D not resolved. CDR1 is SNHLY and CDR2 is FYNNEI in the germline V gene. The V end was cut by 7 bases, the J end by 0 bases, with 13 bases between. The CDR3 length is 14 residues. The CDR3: CASKASASSYEQYF. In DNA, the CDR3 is TGTGCCAGCAAGGCCAGCGCAAGCTCCTACGAGCAGTACTTC.

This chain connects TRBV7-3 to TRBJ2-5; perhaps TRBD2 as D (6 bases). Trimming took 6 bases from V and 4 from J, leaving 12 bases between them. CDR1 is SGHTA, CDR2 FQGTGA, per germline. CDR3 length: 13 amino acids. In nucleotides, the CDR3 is TGTGCCAGCAGTAGTCAGGGAGGAGAGACCCAGTACTTC. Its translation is CASSSQGGETQYF.

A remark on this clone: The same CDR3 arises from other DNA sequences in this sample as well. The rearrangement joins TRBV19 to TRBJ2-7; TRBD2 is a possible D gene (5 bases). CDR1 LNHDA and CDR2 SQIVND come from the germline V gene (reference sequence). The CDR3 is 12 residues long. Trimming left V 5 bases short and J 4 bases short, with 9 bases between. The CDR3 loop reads CASSRPGYEQYF. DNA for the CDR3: TGTGCCAGTAGTCGTCCGGGATACGAGCAGTACTTC.

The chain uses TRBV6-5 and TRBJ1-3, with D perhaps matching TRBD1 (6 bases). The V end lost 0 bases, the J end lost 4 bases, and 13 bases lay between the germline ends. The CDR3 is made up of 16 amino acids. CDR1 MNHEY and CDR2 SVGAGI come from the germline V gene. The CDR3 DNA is TGTGCCAGCAGTTACTCGATGTCAGGGGCCGGAAACACCATATATTTT. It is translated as CASSYSMSGAGNTIYF.

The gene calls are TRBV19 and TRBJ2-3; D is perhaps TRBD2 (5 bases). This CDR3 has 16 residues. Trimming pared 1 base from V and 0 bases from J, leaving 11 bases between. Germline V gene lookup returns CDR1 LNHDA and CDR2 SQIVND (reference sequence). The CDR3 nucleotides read TGTGCCAGTAGTATAGGAGGGATTGGAAGCACAGATACGCAGTATTTT. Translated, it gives CASSIGGIGSTDTQYF.

Here the CDR3 reads CAIMGGMNTEAFF. CDR3 in DNA: TGTGCCATTATGGGGGGTATGAACACTGAAGCTTTCTTT. The genes are TRBV28 and TRBJ1-1; maybe TRBD1 (5 bases). V shed 10 bases and J shed 0 bases, with 12 bases lying between them. CDR1 MDHEN and CDR2 SYDVKM come from the germline V gene. CDR3 size: 13 residues.

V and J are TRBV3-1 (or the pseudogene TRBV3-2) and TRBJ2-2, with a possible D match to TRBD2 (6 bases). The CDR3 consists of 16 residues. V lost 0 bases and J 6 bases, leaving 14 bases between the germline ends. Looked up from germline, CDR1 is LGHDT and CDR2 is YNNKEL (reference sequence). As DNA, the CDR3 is TGTGCCAGCAGCCAAGATCCGGAGGGCCTCGCCGGGGAGCTGTTTTTT. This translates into CASSQDPEGLAGELFF.

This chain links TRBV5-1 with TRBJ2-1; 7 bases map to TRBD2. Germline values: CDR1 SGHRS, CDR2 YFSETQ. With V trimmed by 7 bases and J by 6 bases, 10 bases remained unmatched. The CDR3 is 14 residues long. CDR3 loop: CASSRGEVSNEQFF. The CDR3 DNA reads TGCGCCAGCTCACGGGGGGAGGTCTCCAATGAGCAGTTCTTC.

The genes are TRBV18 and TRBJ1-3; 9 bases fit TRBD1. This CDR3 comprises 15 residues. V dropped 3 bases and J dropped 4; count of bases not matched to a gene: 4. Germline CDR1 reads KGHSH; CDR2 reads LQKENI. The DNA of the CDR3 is TGTGCCAGCTCACCGGGACAGGGAAGCGGAAACACCATATATTTT. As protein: CASSPGQGSGNTIYF.

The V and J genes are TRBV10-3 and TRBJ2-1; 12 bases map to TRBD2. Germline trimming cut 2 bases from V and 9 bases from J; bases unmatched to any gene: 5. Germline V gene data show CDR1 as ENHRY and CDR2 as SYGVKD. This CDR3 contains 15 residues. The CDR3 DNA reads TGTGCCATCAGTGAGAGGACTAGCGGGATTGGTGAGCAGTTCTTC. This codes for CAISERTSGIGEQFF.

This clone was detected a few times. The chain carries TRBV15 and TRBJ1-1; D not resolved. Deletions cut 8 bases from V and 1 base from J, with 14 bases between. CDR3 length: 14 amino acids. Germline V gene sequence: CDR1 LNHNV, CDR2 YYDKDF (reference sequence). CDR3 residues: CATVRGAENTEAFF. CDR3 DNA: TGTGCCACCGTCCGGGGAGCGGAGAACACTGAAGCTTTCTTT.

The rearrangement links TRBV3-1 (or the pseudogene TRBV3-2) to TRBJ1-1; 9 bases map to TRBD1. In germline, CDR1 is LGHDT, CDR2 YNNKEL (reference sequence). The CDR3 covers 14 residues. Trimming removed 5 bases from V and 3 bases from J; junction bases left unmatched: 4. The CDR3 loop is CASSTDRGDTEAFF. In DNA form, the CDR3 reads TGTGCCAGCAGCACGGACAGGGGCGACACTGAAGCTTTCTTT.

The CDR3 is CASNSGASSYEQYF. CDR3 DNA sequence: TGCGCCAGCAACAGTGGGGCGAGCTCCTACGAGCAGTACTTC. The chain is built from TRBV5-1 and TRBJ2-7; possibly TRBD1 for D (5 bases). V was shortened by 6 bases and J by 0 bases, with 13 bases between the two germline ends. The CDR3 spans 14 residues. Germline assignment: CDR1 SGHRS and CDR2 YFSETQ.

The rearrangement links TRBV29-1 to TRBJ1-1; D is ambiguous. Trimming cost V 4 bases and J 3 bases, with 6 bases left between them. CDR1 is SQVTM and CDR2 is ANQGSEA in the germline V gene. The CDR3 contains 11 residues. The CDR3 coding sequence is TGCAGCGTTGCAAGCTACACTGAAGCTTTCTTT. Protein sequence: CSVASYTEAFF.

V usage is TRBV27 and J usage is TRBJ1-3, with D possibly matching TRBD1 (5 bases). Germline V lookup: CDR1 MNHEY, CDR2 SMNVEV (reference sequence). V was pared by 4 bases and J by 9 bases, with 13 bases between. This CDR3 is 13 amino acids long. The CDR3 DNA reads TGTGCCAGCAGTTCAAGCCCCAGGGCCACCATATATTTT. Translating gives CASSSSPRATIYF.

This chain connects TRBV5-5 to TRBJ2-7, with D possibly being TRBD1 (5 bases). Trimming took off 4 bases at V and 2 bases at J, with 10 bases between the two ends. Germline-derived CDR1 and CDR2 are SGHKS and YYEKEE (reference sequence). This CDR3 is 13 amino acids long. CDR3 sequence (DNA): TGTGCCAGCAGCACCGACAGACCCTACGAGCAGTACTTC. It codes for CASSTDRPYEQYF. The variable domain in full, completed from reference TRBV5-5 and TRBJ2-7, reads DAGVTQSPTHLIKTRGQQVTLRCSPISGHKSVSWYQQVLGQGPQFIFQYYEKEERGRGNFPDRFSARQFPNYSSELNVNALLLGDSALYLCASSTDRPYEQYFGPGTRLTVT.

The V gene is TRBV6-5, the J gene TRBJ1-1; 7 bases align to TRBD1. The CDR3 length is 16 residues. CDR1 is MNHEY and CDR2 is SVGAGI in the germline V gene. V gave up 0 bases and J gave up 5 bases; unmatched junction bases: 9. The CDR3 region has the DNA TGTGCCAGCAGTTACTCGACAGGGAGAGTCTGGACTGAAGCTTTCTTT. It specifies CASSYSTGRVWTEAFF.

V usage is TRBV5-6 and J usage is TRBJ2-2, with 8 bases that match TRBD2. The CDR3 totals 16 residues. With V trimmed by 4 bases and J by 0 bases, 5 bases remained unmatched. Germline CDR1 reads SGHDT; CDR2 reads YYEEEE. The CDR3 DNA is TGTGCCAGCAGCCCGATACTAGCGGCGAACACCGGGGAGCTGTTTTTT. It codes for CASSPILAANTGELFF.

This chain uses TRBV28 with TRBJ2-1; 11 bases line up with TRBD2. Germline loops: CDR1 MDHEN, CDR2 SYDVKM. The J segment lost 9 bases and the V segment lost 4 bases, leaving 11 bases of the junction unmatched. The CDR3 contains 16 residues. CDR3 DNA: TGTGCCAGCAGTTCCCTACTAGCGGGAGTAGGGAGTGAGCAGTTCTTC. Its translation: CASSSLLAGVGSEQFF.

As DNA, the CDR3 is TGCGCCAGCAGCTTGTTAGGGAGGCCGGCCGGGGAGCTGTTTTTT. It encodes CASSLLGRPAGELFF. The rearrangement links TRBV5-1 to TRBJ2-2, with D tentatively TRBD2 (6 bases). The length of the CDR3 is 15 residues. CDR1 and CDR2 from the germline V gene are SGHRS and YFSETQ. Trimming took off 1 base at V and 6 bases at J, with 13 bases between the two ends.

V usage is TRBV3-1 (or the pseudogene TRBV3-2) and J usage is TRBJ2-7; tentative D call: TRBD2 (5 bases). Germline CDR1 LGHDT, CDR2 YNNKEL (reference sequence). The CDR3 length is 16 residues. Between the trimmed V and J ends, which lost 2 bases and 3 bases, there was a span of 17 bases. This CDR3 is CASSQIATGRVYEQYF. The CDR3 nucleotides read TGTGCCAGCAGCCAAATTGCAACGGGAAGAGTCTACGAGCAGTACTTC.

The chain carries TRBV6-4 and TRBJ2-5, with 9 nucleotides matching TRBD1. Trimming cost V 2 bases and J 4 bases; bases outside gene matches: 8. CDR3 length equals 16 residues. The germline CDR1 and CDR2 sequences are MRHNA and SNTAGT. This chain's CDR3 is CASSDKGQGRLETQYF. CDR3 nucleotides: TGTGCCAGCAGTGACAAGGGACAGGGTAGATTAGAGACCCAGTACTTC.

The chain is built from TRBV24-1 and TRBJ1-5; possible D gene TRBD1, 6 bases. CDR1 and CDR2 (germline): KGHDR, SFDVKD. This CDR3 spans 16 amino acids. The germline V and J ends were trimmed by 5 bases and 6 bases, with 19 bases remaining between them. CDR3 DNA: TGTGCCACCAGTGCCGATAGCGGGGGGGCCCCTCAGCCCCAGCATTTT. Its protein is CATSADSGGAPQPQHF.

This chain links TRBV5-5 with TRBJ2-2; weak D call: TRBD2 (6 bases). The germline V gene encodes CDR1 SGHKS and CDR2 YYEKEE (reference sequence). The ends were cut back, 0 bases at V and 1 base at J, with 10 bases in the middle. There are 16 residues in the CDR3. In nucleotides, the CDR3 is TGTGCCAGCAGCTTGGCTGGGACTCTGAACACCGGGGAGCTGTTTTTT. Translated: CASSLAGTLNTGELFF.

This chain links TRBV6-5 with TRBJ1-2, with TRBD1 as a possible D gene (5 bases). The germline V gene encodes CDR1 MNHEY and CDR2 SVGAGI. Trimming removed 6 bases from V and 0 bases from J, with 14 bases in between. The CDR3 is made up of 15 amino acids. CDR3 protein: CASRPEGRSNYGYTF. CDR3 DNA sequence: TGTGCCAGCAGACCGGAGGGGCGCTCTAACTATGGCTACACCTTC.